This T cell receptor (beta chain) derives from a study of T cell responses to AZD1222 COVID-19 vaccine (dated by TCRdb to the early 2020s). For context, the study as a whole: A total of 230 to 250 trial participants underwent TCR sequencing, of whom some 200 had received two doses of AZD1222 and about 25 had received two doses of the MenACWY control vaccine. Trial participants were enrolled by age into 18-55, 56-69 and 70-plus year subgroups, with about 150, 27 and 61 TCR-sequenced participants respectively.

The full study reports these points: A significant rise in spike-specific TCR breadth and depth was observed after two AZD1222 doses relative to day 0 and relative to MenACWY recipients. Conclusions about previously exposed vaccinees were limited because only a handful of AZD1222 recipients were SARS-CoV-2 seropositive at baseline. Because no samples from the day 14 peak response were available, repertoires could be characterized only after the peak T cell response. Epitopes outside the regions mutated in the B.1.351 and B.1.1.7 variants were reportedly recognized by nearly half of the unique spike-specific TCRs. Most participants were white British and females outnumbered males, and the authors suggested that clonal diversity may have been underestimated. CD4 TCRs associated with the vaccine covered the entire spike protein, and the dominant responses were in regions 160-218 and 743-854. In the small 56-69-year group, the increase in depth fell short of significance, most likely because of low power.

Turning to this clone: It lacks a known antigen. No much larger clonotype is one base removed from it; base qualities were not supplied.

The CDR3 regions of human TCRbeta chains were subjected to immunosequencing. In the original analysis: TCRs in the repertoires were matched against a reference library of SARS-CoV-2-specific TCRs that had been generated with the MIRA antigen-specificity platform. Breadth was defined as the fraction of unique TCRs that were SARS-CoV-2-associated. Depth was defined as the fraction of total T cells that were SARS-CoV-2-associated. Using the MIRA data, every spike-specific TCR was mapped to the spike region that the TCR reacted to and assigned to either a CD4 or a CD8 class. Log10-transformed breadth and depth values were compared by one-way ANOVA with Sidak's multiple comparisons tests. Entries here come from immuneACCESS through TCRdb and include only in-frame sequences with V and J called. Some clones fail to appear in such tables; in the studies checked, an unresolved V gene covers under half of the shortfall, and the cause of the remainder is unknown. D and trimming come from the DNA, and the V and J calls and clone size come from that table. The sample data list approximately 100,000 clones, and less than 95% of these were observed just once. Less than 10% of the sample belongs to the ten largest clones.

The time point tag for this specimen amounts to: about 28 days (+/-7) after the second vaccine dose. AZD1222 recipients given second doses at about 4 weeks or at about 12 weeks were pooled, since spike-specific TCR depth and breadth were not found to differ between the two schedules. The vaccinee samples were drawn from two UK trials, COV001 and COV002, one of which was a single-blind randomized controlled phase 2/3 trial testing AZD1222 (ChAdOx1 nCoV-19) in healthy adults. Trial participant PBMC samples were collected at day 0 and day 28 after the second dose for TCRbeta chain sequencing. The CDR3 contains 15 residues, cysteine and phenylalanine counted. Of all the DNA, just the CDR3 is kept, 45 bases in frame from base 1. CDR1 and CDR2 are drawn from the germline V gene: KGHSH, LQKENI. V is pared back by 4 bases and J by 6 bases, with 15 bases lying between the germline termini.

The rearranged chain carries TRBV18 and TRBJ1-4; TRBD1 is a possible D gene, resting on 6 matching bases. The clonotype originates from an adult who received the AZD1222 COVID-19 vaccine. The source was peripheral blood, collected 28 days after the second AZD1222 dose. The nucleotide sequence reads TGTGCCAGCTCACTCGCAGGGGCAAAAGATGAAAAACTGTTTTTT. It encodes CASSLAGAKDEKLFF.